The 5 T cell receptor beta chains given below trace back to one sample, sequenced in a study of blood T cell repertoires in COVID-19. The table came from immunoSEQ multiplex PCR; TCRdb's copy has only in-frame clones and leaves some out. In the table there are around 35,000 clones, 81% of which are singletons. Sequenced input: peripheral blood. The receptors were gathered from a man aged 65 to 79 with COVID-19, enrolled during active disease.

The rearrangement links TRBV27 to TRBJ2-1; D gene uncertain. From germline, CDR1 is MNHEY and CDR2 SMNVEV (reference sequence). The V and J ends lost 2 bases and 0 bases respectively, with 11 bases between them. The CDR3 loop spans 16 amino acids. The CDR3 is CASSLKPPSSYNEQFF. CDR3 in DNA: TGTGCCAGCAGTTTAAAACCTCCTAGCTCCTACAATGAGCAGTTCTTC.

The chain is built from TRBV5-5 and TRBJ2-3; 9 bases align to TRBD2. With 2 bases clipped from V and 10 bases from J, the junction kept 11 bases outside the gene matches. The CDR3 length is 15 residues. CDR1 and CDR2 from the germline V gene are SGHKS and YYEKEE (reference sequence). The CDR3 spells CASSFGGLAGHPQYF. Here the CDR3 DNA reads TGTGCCAGCAGCTTCGGAGGGCTAGCGGGACACCCGCAGTATTTT.

In this sample, this clone turned up a few times. This sequence joins TRBV9 and TRBJ1-1, with D perhaps TRBD1 (5 bases). This CDR3 is 16 amino acids long. V shed 3 bases and J shed 4 bases, with 19 bases lying between them. The germline gives CDR1 SGDLS, CDR2 YYNGEE. The CDR3 coding sequence is TGTGCCAGCAGCGAGCGGGACTTCCTCCTAGGCACTGAAGCTTTCTTT. It translates to CASSERDFLLGTEAFF.

The genes are TRBV7-3 and TRBJ2-1, with D possibly being TRBD2 (6 bases). V shed 6 bases and J shed 4 bases, with 19 bases lying between them. Germline-derived CDR1 and CDR2 are SGHTA and FQGTGA. The CDR3 runs to 16 residues. The CDR3: CASRPNPSAVYNEQFF. The CDR3 bases are TGTGCCAGCAGACCCAACCCTAGCGCCGTATACAATGAGCAGTTCTTC.

The gene calls are TRBV5-4 and TRBJ2-7; 8 bases map to TRBD1. The length of the CDR3 is 16 residues. Germline CDR1 reads SGHNT; CDR2 reads YYREEE (reference sequence). After removal of 4 bases from V and 1 base from J, the junction contained 10 bases not matched to a gene. The chain's CDR3 is CASSAGQGRISYEQYF. The CDR3, as DNA: TGTGCCAGCAGCGCCGGACAGGGACGTATTTCCTACGAGCAGTACTTC.